The 14 T cell receptor beta chains reported below all come from one sample, sequenced in a study of T cells after posttransplantation cyclophosphamide. Methotrexate plus calcineurin inhibitor accompanied controls' myeloablative marrow transplants; sampling was 1 year later. Measured with immunoSEQ multiplex PCR; TCRdb has only the in-frame clones, and not every one. The sample lists about 15,000 clones, roughly 84% occurring once. The sequencing used PBMCs, collected after an allogeneic stem cell transplant with a calcineurin inhibitor and methotrexate. The source is a male patient between 45 and 59 years old who received an allogeneic stem cell transplant from an unrelated donor, was CMV-positive, and had chronic GVHD only. Among the T cells, some may be from the graft donor.

CDR3 loop: CASSLRLAGFYEQYF. CDR3 nucleotide sequence: TGTGCCAGCAGCCTACGACTAGCGGGATTCTACGAGCAGTACTTC. The chain recombines TRBV13 with TRBJ2-7; 11 positions agree with TRBD2. The germline V gene has CDR1 PRHDT and CDR2 FYEKMQ (reference sequence). V trimming: 5 bases; J trimming: 3 bases; junction bases outside the gene matches: 6. This CDR3 region has 15 residues. The full variable domain, completed using reference TRBV13 and TRBJ2-7, is AAGVIQSPRHLIKEKRETATLKCYPIPRHDTVYWYQQGPGQDPQFLISFYEKMQSDKGSIPDRFSAQQFSDYHSELNMSSLELGDSALYFCASSLRLAGFYEQYFGPGTRLTVT.

The chain uses TRBV4-3 and TRBJ2-1; D possibly matches TRBD1 or TRBD2 (9 bases each). Germline assignment: CDR1 LGHNA and CDR2 YSLEER. V was trimmed by 0 bases and J by 6 bases, leaving 24 bases between them. This CDR3 is built from 19 residues. CDR3 sequence (DNA): TGCGCCAGCAGCCAAGAGGACAGGGGTCTAGCGGGGCCCTTCAATGAGCAGTTCTTC. Protein product: CASSQEDRGLAGPFNEQFF.

The rearrangement uses TRBV6-1 and TRBJ1-5; weak D call: TRBD1 (5 bases). Deletions cut 1 base from V and 6 bases from J, with 16 bases between. The germline CDR1 and CDR2 sequences are MNHNS and SASEGT. The CDR3 has 16 amino acids. CDR3 coding DNA: TGTGCCAGCAGTGAAGGCAGGGCCCCTTACACTCAGCCCCAGCATTTT. This encodes CASSEGRAPYTQPQHF.

This clone was found once. The chain combines TRBV15 with TRBJ2-7, with 8 bases fitting TRBD1. In germline, CDR1 is LNHNV, CDR2 YYDKDF (reference sequence). The CDR3 runs to 14 residues. With V trimmed by 0 bases and J by 2 bases, 0 bases remained unmatched. The CDR3 sequence is CATSREQGAYEQYF. CDR3 bases: TGTGCCACCAGCAGAGAACAGGGGGCCTACGAGCAGTACTTC.

V is TRBV15 and J is TRBJ1-4; D not certain. Germline V CDR1 and CDR2: LNHNV, YYDKDF (reference sequence). CDR3 length: 15 amino acids. Trimming cost V 4 bases and J 8 bases, with 17 bases left between them. This CDR3 is CATSTPGRPEEKLFF. The DNA of the CDR3 is TGTGCCACCAGCACCCCGGGGAGGCCCGAGGAAAAACTGTTTTTT.

The V call is TRBV7-9, the J call TRBJ2-7; tentatively, D is TRBD1 (6 bases). CDR1 is SEHNR and CDR2 is FQNEAQ in the germline V gene (reference sequence). The CDR3 is 16 amino acids. Trimming stripped 4 bases from V and 2 bases from J, with 18 bases between. The CDR3: CASSYPQGRFPYEQYF. DNA of the CDR3: TGTGCCAGCAGCTATCCACAGGGAAGATTTCCCTACGAGCAGTACTTC.

The chain recombines TRBV7-3 with TRBJ2-2, with 9 bases matching TRBD2. CDR1 is SGHTA and CDR2 is FQGTGA in the germline V gene. The CDR3 length is 15 residues. V trimming: 5 bases; J trimming: 3 bases; junction bases outside the gene matches: 4. The CDR3 sequence: CASSLGLAYTGELFF. In DNA form, the CDR3 reads TGTGCCAGCAGCCTGGGACTAGCATACACCGGGGAGCTGTTTTTT. The variable domain in full, completed from reference TRBV7-3 and TRBJ2-2, reads GAGVSQTPSNKVTEKGKYVELRCDPISGHTALYWYRQSLGQGPEFLIYFQGTGAADDSGLPNDRFFAVRPEGSVSTLKIQRTERGDSAVYLCASSLGLAYTGELFFGEGSRLTVL.

This rearrangement joins TRBV27 to TRBJ1-5; 7 bases agree with TRBD1. With 2 bases clipped from V and 7 bases from J, the junction kept 5 bases outside the gene matches. This CDR3 is built from 14 residues. Germline CDR1 MNHEY, CDR2 SMNVEV (reference sequence). The CDR3 here is CASSLRGGGQPQHF. In nucleotides, the CDR3 is TGTGCCAGCAGTTTAAGAGGGGGCGGACAGCCCCAGCATTTT.

The rearrangement links TRBV11-2 to TRBJ2-7; D might be TRBD1 (5 bases). Germline lookup yields CDR1 SGHAT and CDR2 FQNNGV. The CDR3 covers 13 residues. V lost 1 base, J lost 3 bases, and 7 bases lay in between. The CDR3 loop is CASSLGRGYEQYF. The DNA of the CDR3 is TGTGCCAGCAGCTTAGGAAGGGGCTACGAGCAGTACTTC.

The chain uses TRBV14 and TRBJ1-2; D uncertain. Trimming took off 0 bases at V and 5 bases at J, with 7 bases between the two ends. The V gene's germline CDR1 is SGHDN and CDR2 FVKESK. The CDR3 length is 13 residues. CDR3 sequence: CASSQDYRYGYTF. The CDR3 DNA is TGTGCCAGCAGCCAAGATTACCGGTATGGCTACACCTTC.

The gene calls are TRBV6-6 and TRBJ1-2; D might be TRBD1 (5 bases). The CDR3 covers 14 residues. V dropped 6 bases and J dropped 5 bases, with 16 bases sitting between them. Germline-derived CDR1 and CDR2 are MNHNY and SVGAGI (reference sequence). The CDR3 is CASSPGGWSYGYTF. CDR3 DNA sequence: TGTGCCAGCAGCCCCGGGGGTTGGAGTTATGGCTACACCTTC.

V and J are TRBV14 and TRBJ1-4; 12 nucleotides agree with TRBD1. From germline, CDR1 is SGHDN and CDR2 FVKESK. This CDR3 is 16 amino acids long. V dropped 4 bases and J dropped 8; count of bases not matched to a gene: 8. The CDR3 loop is CASSREEGTGGEKLFF. The CDR3 DNA reads as TGTGCCAGCAGCCGAGAAGAGGGGACAGGGGGCGAAAAACTGTTTTTT.

The rearrangement uses TRBV5-5 and TRBJ2-7; 11 bases agree with TRBD2. CDR1 is SGHKS, CDR2 YYEKEE, per germline (reference sequence). The CDR3 is 15 residues long. J was trimmed by 3 bases and V by 5 bases; bases with no gene match: 7. CDR3 in DNA: TGTGCCAGCAGTATAATAGCGGGGGGGGACTACGAGCAGTACTTC. This translates into CASSIIAGGDYEQYF.

The chain combines TRBV7-9 with TRBJ2-3; 7 nucleotides align to TRBD1. The CDR3 loop spans 17 amino acids. Germline loops: CDR1 SEHNR, CDR2 FQNEAQ (reference sequence). Unmatched junction bases numbered 9, after V lost 1 base and J lost 2 bases. The CDR3 region is CASSLDLQGLLTDTQYF. The DNA for the CDR3 is TGTGCCAGCAGCTTAGATCTACAGGGGCTTCTCACAGATACGCAGTATTTT.